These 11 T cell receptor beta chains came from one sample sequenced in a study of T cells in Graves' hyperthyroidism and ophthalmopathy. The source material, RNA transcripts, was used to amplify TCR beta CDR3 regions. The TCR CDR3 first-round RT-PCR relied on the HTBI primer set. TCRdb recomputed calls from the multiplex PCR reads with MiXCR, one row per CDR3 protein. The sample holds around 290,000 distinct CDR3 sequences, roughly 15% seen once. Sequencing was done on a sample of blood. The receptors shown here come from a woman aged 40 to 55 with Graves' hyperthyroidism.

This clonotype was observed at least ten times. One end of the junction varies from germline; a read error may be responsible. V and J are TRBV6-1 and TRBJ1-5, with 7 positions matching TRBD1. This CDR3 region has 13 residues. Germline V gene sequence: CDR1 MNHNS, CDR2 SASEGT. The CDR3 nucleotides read TGTGCCACCAGTTCGGGACAGAGCCAGCCCCAGCATTTT. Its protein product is CATSSGQSQPQHF.

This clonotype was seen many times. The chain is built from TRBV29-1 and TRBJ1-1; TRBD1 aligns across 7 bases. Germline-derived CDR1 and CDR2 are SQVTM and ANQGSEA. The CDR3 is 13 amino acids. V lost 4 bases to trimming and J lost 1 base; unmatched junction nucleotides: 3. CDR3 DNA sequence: TGCAGCGTTGGACAGGGAAGGAACACTGAAGCTTTCTTT. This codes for CSVGQGRNTEAFF.

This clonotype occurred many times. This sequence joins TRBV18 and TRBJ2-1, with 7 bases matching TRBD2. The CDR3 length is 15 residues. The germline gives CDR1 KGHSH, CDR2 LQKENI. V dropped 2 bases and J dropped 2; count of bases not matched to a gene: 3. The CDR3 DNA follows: TGTGCCAGCTCACCAAACCTAGCGGCCTACAATGAGCAGTTCTTC. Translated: CASSPNLAAYNEQFF.

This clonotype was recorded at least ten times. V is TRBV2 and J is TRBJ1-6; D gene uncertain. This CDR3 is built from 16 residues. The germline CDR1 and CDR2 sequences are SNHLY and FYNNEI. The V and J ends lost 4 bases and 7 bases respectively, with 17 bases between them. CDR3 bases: TGTGCCAGCAGTGGGCAATCGGGTACGGCGAATTCACCCCTCCACTTT. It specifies CASSGQSGTANSPLHF. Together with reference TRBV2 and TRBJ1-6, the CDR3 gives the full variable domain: EPEVTQTPSHQVTQMGQEVILRCVPISNHLYFYWYRQILGQKVEFLVSFYNNEISEKSEIFDDQFSVERPDGSNFTLKIRSTKLEDSAMYFCASSGQSGTANSPLHFGNGTRLTVT.

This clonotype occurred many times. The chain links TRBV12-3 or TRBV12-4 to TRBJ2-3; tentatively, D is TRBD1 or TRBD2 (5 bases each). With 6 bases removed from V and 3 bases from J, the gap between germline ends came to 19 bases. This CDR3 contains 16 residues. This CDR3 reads CASSLPEGLVTDTQYF. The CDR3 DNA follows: TGTGCCAGCAGCCTCCCCGAGGGGCTAGTGACAGATACGCAGTATTTT.

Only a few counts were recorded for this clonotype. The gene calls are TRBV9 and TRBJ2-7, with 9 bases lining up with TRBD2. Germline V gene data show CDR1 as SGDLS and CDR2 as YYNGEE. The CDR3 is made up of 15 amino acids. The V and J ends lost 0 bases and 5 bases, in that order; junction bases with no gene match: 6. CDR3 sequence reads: CASSVELAGPDEQYF. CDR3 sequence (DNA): TGTGCCAGCAGCGTAGAGCTAGCGGGACCGGACGAGCAGTACTTC.

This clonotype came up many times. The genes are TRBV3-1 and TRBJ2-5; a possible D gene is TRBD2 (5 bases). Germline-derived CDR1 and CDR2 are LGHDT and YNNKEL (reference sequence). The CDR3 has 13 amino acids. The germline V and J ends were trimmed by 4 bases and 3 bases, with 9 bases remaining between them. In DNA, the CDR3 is TGTGCCAGCAGCCGAAAGGGAGAAGAGACCCAGTACTTC. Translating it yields CASSRKGEETQYF.

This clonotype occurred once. The CDR3 sequence is CASSLALSGGGYTF. CDR3 bases: TGTGCCAGCAGCTTAGCGCTGTCAGGGGGTGGCTACACCTTC. This chain connects TRBV7-2 to TRBJ1-2, with 7 positions matching TRBD1. The CDR3 spans 14 residues. V gave up 0 bases and J gave up 7 bases; unmatched junction bases: 5. Germline V CDR1 and CDR2: SGHTA, FQGNSA. Supplemented by reference TRBV7-2 and TRBJ1-2, the full variable domain reads GAGVSQSPSNKVTEKGKDVELRCDPISGHTALYWYRQSLGQGLEFLIYFQGNSAPDKSGLPSDRFSAERTGGSVSTLTIQRTQQEDSAVYLCASSLALSGGGYTFGSGTRLTVV.

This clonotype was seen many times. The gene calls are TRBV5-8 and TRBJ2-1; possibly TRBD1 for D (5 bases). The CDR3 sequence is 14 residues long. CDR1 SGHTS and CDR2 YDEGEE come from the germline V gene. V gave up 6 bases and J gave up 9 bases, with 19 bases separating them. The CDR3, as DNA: TGTGCCAGCACATCCGAGCAGGGTGAGGCTGAGCAGTTCTTC. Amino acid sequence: CASTSEQGEAEQFF.

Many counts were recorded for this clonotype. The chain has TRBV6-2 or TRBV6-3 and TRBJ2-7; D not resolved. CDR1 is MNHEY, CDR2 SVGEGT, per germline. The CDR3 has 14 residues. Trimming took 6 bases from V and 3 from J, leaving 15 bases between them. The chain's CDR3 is CASRASAVGYEQYF. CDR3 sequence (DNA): TGTGCCAGCAGAGCGAGCGCAGTCGGCTACGAGCAGTACTTC.

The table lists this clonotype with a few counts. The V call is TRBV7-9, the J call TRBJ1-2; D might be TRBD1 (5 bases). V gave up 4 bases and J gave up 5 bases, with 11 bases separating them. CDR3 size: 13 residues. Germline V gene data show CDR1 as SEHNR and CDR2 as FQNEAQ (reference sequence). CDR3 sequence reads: CASSYQGDYGYTF. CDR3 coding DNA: TGTGCCAGCAGCTATCAGGGAGATTATGGCTACACCTTC.